These 16 T cell receptor beta chains originate from one sample sequenced in a study of beta chain features in type 1 diabetes. General study points: Type 1 diabetes patients had moderately but significantly shorter TCRB CDR3s in all four CD4+ subsets.

As every portion of the isolated RNA was reverse transcribed, the sequencing read expressed TCRB transcripts. The method was immunoSEQ multiplex PCR; TCRdb's version includes in-frame clones alone and lacks a portion of them. This sample has around 100,000 clones; approximately 30% occur once, and the top ten carry more than 0.5%. Their target antigens are unknown. Material: central memory CD4+ T cells from blood. Source of these receptors: a woman aged 18-35 years with type 1 diabetes.

This clone came up a few times. This sequence joins TRBV6-5 and TRBJ2-5; 10 bases agree with TRBD1. Germline lookup yields CDR1 MNHEY and CDR2 SVGAGI. V shed 4 bases, J shed 5 bases, and the junction held 7 bases outside the gene matches. The CDR3 covers 15 residues. CDR3 sequence reads: CASSSRDRGRETQYF. The CDR3 DNA sequence: TGTGCCAGCAGTTCCCGGGACAGGGGTAGGGAGACCCAGTACTTC.

This clone came up a few times. The V and J genes are TRBV7-2 and TRBJ2-7; TRBD1 aligns across 8 bases. In germline, CDR1 is SGHTA, CDR2 FQGNSA. V dropped 4 bases and J dropped 3; count of bases not matched to a gene: 8. This CDR3 has 15 amino acids. The CDR3 DNA reads TGTGCCAGCAGCTCGCCAGGGGGCGGGTACTACGAGCAGTACTTC. Amino acids: CASSSPGGGYYEQYF.

This clone occurred a few times. V gene TRBV18 combines with J gene TRBJ2-1; TRBD2 matches 12 bases. With V trimmed by 6 bases and J by 5 bases, 23 bases remained unmatched. The CDR3 sequence is 21 residues long. The V gene's germline CDR1 is KGHSH and CDR2 LQKENI. This chain's CDR3 is CASSLLMLSSGRAELHNEQFF. The CDR3 DNA reads as TGTGCCAGCTCCCTACTTATGTTGTCTAGCGGGAGGGCGGAGCTCCACAATGAGCAGTTCTTC.

This clone showed up just a few times. The chain combines TRBV19 with TRBJ2-3; TRBD2 aligns across 14 bases. CDR1 and CDR2 (germline): LNHDA, SQIVND (reference sequence). Trimming cost V 5 bases and J 7 bases; bases outside gene matches: 8. The CDR3 covers 16 residues. For the CDR3, the DNA is TGTGCCAGTAGTTCACGACTAGCGGGAGGGACCTATACGCAGTATTTT. This codes for CASSSRLAGGTYTQYF.

V is TRBV30 and J is TRBJ1-2; D might be TRBD1 (6 bases). Germline V CDR1 and CDR2: GTSNPN, SVGIG (reference sequence). V dropped 6 bases and J dropped 10 bases, with 12 bases sitting between them. This CDR3 region has 10 residues. DNA for the CDR3: TGTGCCTGTTACGCGGGGGCCTACACCTTC. This codes for CACYAGAYTF.

This clone showed up just a few times. The CDR3 sequence is CASRSTSGYNEQFF. The DNA of the CDR3 is TGTGCCAGCAGGTCGACTAGCGGGTACAATGAGCAGTTCTTC. The chain joins TRBV2 to TRBJ2-1; 10 bases agree with TRBD2. The CDR3 runs 14 residues. J gave up 4 bases and V 6 bases, and 3 bases lay outside the gene matches. CDR1 and CDR2 from the germline V gene are SNHLY and FYNNEI.

V gene TRBV9 combines with J gene TRBJ2-7; 9 bases fit TRBD1. Trimming removed 3 bases from V and 6 bases from J; junction bases left unmatched: 10. From germline, CDR1 is SGDLS and CDR2 YYNGEE. The CDR3 consists of 15 residues. CDR3 in amino acids: CASSAGTGTWCEQYV. For the CDR3, the DNA is TGTGCCAGCAGCGCTGGGACAGGGACCTGGTGCGAGCAGTACGTC.

This clone was detected many times. The chain combines TRBV7-9 with TRBJ2-7; D is perhaps TRBD2 (5 bases). CDR3 length equals 13 residues. Germline CDR1 and CDR2: SEHNR and FQNEAQ (reference sequence). V lost 3 bases to trimming and J lost 3 bases, with 9 bases between them. In nucleotides, the CDR3 is TGTGCCAGCAGCTTGGGAGAGTACTACGAGCAGTACGTC. Its protein product is CASSLGEYYEQYV.

In this sample, this clone turned up once. The genes are TRBV5-6 and TRBJ2-7; TRBD1 matches at 8 bases. The germline V gene has CDR1 SGHDT and CDR2 YYEEEE. This CDR3 spans 15 amino acids. The V gene end was trimmed by 0 bases and the J gene end by 0 bases; junction bases not matched to a gene: 2. As DNA, the CDR3 is TGTGCCAGCAGCTTGGGGACAGGGTTCTCCTACGAGCAGTACTTC. Amino acid sequence: CASSLGTGFSYEQYF. Combining the CDR3 with reference TRBV5-6 and TRBJ2-7 gives the whole variable domain DAGVTQSPTHLIKTRGQQVTLRCSPKSGHDTVSWYQQALGQGPQFIFQYYEEEERQRGNFPDRFSGHQFPNYSSELNVNALLLGDSALYLCASSLGTGFSYEQYFGPGTRLTVT.

This clone was seen only a few times. This chain links TRBV30 with TRBJ1-5, with D maybe TRBD1 (5 bases). Germline V CDR1 and CDR2: GTSNPN, SVGIG (reference sequence). This CDR3 contains 13 residues. The V and J ends lost 3 bases and 4 bases respectively, with 10 bases between them. The CDR3 here is CAWSGGRNQPQHF. The CDR3 coding sequence is TGTGCCTGGAGCGGGGGGAGGAATCAGCCCCAGCATTTT.

The rearrangement uses TRBV11-2 and TRBJ2-6, with TRBD2 identical over 7 bases. With V trimmed by 5 bases and J by 11 bases, 6 bases remained unmatched. The CDR3 loop spans 13 amino acids. CDR1 is SGHAT and CDR2 is FQNNGV in the germline V gene. CDR3: CASSPRAGDVLTF. The CDR3 DNA is TGTGCCAGCAGCCCCCGGGCGGGAGACGTCCTGACTTTC.

This clone occurred a few times. The gene calls are TRBV10-1 and TRBJ2-2; TRBD1 matches 7 bases. The CDR3 has 15 residues. V was clipped by 2 bases and J by 5 bases; unmatched bases: 5. Germline CDR1 WNHNN, CDR2 SYGVQD (reference sequence). The CDR3 sequence: CASSEDRGRTGELFF. In nucleotides, the CDR3 is TGCGCCAGCAGTGAGGATAGGGGGCGAACCGGGGAGCTGTTTTTT.

The chain has TRBV11-2 and TRBJ1-1, with a tentative D call TRBD1 (5 bases). The CDR3 has 13 amino acids. Germline assignment: CDR1 SGHAT and CDR2 FQNNGV. V shed 5 bases and J shed 6 bases, with 13 bases lying between them. CDR3 residues: CASSRARVPEAFF. DNA for the CDR3: TGTGCCAGCAGCCGAGCCAGGGTCCCTGAAGCTTTCTTT.

This clone was counted between two and nine times. This sample includes further DNA sequences coding for the same CDR3. The V and J genes are TRBV29-1 and TRBJ1-5; D gene unclear. V was pared by 4 bases and J by 4 bases, with 11 bases between. This CDR3 spans 13 amino acids. The germline CDR1 and CDR2 sequences are SQVTM and ANQGSEA. DNA for the CDR3: TGCAGCGTTGTCGGCGGGAATAATCAGCCCCAGCATTTT. This translates into CSVVGGNNQPQHF. Supplemented by reference TRBV29-1 and TRBJ1-5, the full variable domain reads SAVISQKPSRDICQRGTSLTIQCQVDSQVTMMFWYRQQPGQSLTLIATANQGSEATYESGFVIDKFPISRPNLTFSTLTVSNMSPEDSSIYLCSVVGGNNQPQHFGDGTRLSIL.

The count of this clone is one. CDR3 sequence reads: CASSLSGLAGSIAYEQYF. DNA of the CDR3: TGTGCCAGCAGCTTATCTGGACTAGCGGGATCGATAGCTTACGAGCAGTACTTC. The chain couples TRBV7-2 to TRBJ2-7; 12 nucleotides match TRBD2. Trimming cost V 2 bases and J 4 bases; bases outside gene matches: 12. Germline V gene lookup returns CDR1 SGHTA and CDR2 FQGNSA. The CDR3 totals 18 residues. The full variable domain, completed using reference TRBV7-2 and TRBJ2-7, is GAGVSQSPSNKVTEKGKDVELRCDPISGHTALYWYRQSLGQGLEFLIYFQGNSAPDKSGLPSDRFSAERTGGSVSTLTIQRTQQEDSAVYLCASSLSGLAGSIAYEQYFGPGTRLTVT.

The chain recombines TRBV11-2 with TRBJ1-5; D not resolved. CDR3 length: 14 amino acids. Deletions cut 9 bases from V and 3 bases from J, with 15 bases between. Germline assignment: CDR1 SGHAT and CDR2 FQNNGV. CDR3 in DNA: TGTGCCAGGTGGACGGGGAGGGCCAATCAGCCCCAGCATTTT. It is translated as CARWTGRANQPQHF.